This T cell receptor (beta chain) was sequenced during a study of T cell responses to AZD1222 COVID-19 vaccine. As for the study in general: The analysis combined second doses at about 4 or about 12 weeks.

On this clone: Its specificity is not known.

Using immunoSEQ multiplex PCR, the repertoire was profiled, and TCRdb retains in-frame clones only, with some absent. The sample holds roughly 150,000 clones; roughly 88% are singletons and the top ten take roughly 2%. The study's findings and limits: There were vaccine-associated CD4 TCRs across spike, dominant at 160-218 and 743-854.

Sequences were derived from peripheral blood, sampled on day 0 of AZD1222 vaccination. The receptor was derived from an adult in good health.

The CDR3 coding sequence is TGTGCCAGTAGTATCCGGGTCTTTTCTAACACTGAAGCTTTCTTT. Its translation: CASSIRVFSNTEAFF. The rearrangement joins TRBV19 to TRBJ1-1; D uncertain. Deletions cut 3 bases from V and 2 bases from J, with 13 bases between. Germline V gene lookup returns CDR1 LNHDA and CDR2 SQIVND (reference sequence). The CDR3 extends over 15 amino acids.